This section outlines one T cell receptor (beta chain) sequence together with its context. This clonotype occurred many times. Its specific antigen is unknown. Per-base quality was not reported, and no clone a single base away is much larger than it. The TCR beta CDR3 regions were amplified from the RNA transcripts. The first round of RT-PCR for the TCR CDR3 was performed with the HTBI primer set and the Qiagen OneStep RT-PCR kit. The libraries were constructed in a second round of multiplex PCR and then size-selected and purified. Sequencing of the libraries was done on an Illumina HiSeq2000 using paired-end 100 bp reads. The original pipeline was this. SOAPnuke was used to process the raw data, removing reads that contained adapters or uncalled bases, had a mean Phred below 15, or lacked an exact match to the constant primer or identifier. COPE v1.2.5 was used to merge the high-quality paired reads, and each unique nucleotide sequence was defined as a clonotype. Clonotypes were aligned to IMGT TRBV, TRBD and TRBJ reference segments using MiTCR v1.1. Analysis was restricted to V-J combinations with a frequency above 0.0001, which covered about 99% of repertoires. A TCS score was defined as the ratio between F50 (clonal expansion) and ExV (chaos), using BLOSUM62-based TCRdist between CDR3 peptides within each V-J. Welch's t-statistics and random forest reduced fewer than 550 V-J features to 10 to 15, which were used in a naive Bayes classifier (R e1071). In-frame beta chains were kept once TCRdb had trimmed the public reads at Q25 with fastp and called clones with MiXCR. Rows are unified per CDR3 protein, each entry keeping the most common DNA and genes. The V and J calls and clone size are TCRdb's, not the authors'. In all, the sample holds 500,000 to 650,000 distinct CDR3 sequences, and 12% to 15% of those were seen once. The ten largest clones add up to over 11% of the sample.

The junction carries 7 bases between V and J, which are trimmed by 1 base and 0 bases respectively. Via the germline V gene, CDR1 is ENHRY and CDR2 SYGVKD. Its CDR3 holds 15 amino acids, cysteine through phenylalanine. CDR3 DNA is the only sequence kept; it has 45 bases, read in frame from the first base. This sample stems from a study of T cells in Graves' hyperthyroidism and ophthalmopathy (dated 2019 in TCRdb). Concerning the study at large: Peripheral blood samples were taken at initial diagnosis, before any treatment was given. The roughly 100 discovery patients were randomly split 7:3 into training and test sets. The paper describes TCR Vbeta CDR3 sequencing of 130 to 150 peripheral blood samples, made up of 43 ophthalmopathy patients, around 78 hyperthyroidism patients and roughly 17 progressor patients. A discovery cohort of around 98 patients, approximately 45 with Graves' ophthalmopathy and roughly 59 with stable Graves' hyperthyroidism, was used to find distinguishing TCR V-J signatures. In addition, the study compared T-cell repertoires in thyroid tissue and in blood from six Graves' hyperthyroidism patients. Prospective prediction of ophthalmopathy was tested in an independent validation cohort consisting of fewer than 20 hyperthyroidism patients and more than 15 patients who later progressed to ophthalmopathy. Following sampling, methimazole starting at 30 mg daily was given to hyperthyroidism patients, and high-dose intravenous methylprednisolone was given to ophthalmopathy patients. Study-wide conclusions, independent of this receptor: Sample size was not statistically predetermined, and blinding of investigators to group allocation was not performed. Ophthalmopathy was separated from stable hyperthyroidism by a 13 V-J signature model, with approximately 89% sensitivity and 81% to 83% specificity obtained in cross-validation and 80%/75% obtained in testing. In validation, the model predicted progression to ophthalmopathy a median of about 6.8 months before onset, with about 67% sensitivity and almost 75% specificity. Blood samples also contained most of the expanded thyroid clonotypes (frequency above 0.001), which suggests that blood repertoires may reflect thyroid immune responses.

Stable Graves' hyperthyroidism was defined as the absence of progression to ophthalmopathy over 18 months of follow-up. Hyperthyroidism patients were newly diagnosed, had a disease duration of under 2 months, and were aged 18 to 65 years. Any patient with an uncontrolled infection, another autoimmune disease, pregnancy or lactation was excluded. Diagnoses were established on the basis of clinical symptoms, serum thyroxine and TRAb, thyroid ultrasound, and orbital computed tomography. PBMCs were isolated from about 10 ml of fresh peripheral blood by Ficoll-Paque density gradient centrifugation. Total RNA was extracted with Trizol reagent, and quality was checked on an Agilent 2100 Bioanalyzer.

This receptor chain uses TRBV10-3 and TRBJ2-1; the D gene is not confidently resolved. Input material: blood. This clonotype was sampled from a woman in her forties with Graves' hyperthyroidism. CDR3 reads: CAISEYSSSYNEQFF. Here is the DNA: TGTGCCATCAGTGAGTATTCGAGCTCCTACAATGAGCAGTTCTTC.